The 5 T cell receptor beta chains presented below share a single source sample, sequenced in a study of CDR3 diversity in severe acne. TCRdb used MiXCR to reprocess the PCR reads, holding one entry per CDR3 protein. The table has about 85,000 distinct CDR3 sequences, approximately 52% seen once. The sequenced sample was blood. These receptors were obtained from a male donor in good health, serving as a control.

This clonotype has at least ten counts. The rearrangement links TRBV24-1 to TRBJ2-1; the D gene is possibly TRBD2 (6 bases). V shed 7 bases and J shed 3 bases, with 6 bases lying between them. The CDR3 has 12 amino acids. Looked up from germline, CDR1 is KGHDR and CDR2 is SFDVKD. The CDR3 DNA reads TGTGCCACCAGGGGGGGCTACAATGAGCAGTTCTTC. This encodes CATRGGYNEQFF.

In regard to this clonotype: One base away lies a much larger clone, so this may be a sequencing read error. V gene TRBV7-6 combines with J gene TRBJ1-1, with D unresolved. Germline V gene lookup returns CDR1 SGHVS and CDR2 FNYEAQ. The CDR3 extends over 15 amino acids. V was trimmed by 5 bases and J by 3 bases, leaving 16 bases between them. The CDR3 nucleotides are TGTGCCAGCAGCGTAGATGGATCGTTTTACACTGAAGCTTTCTTT. Protein product: CASSVDGSFYTEAFF.

This clonotype was detected once. The rearrangement uses TRBV13 and TRBJ1-2, with TRBD1 matching over 10 bases. In germline, CDR1 is PRHDT, CDR2 FYEKMQ (reference sequence). V trimming: 5 bases; J trimming: 6 bases; junction bases outside the gene matches: 12. This CDR3 is built from 16 residues. CDR3 bases: TGTGCCAGCAGCCCGCACGGGGACAGGGGTCAGAATGGCTACACCTTC. Translated: CASSPHGDRGQNGYTF.

The rearrangement uses TRBV7-9 and TRBJ1-5; no clear D. V shed 5 bases and J shed 4 bases, with 6 bases lying between them. This CDR3 has 12 residues. Per germline, CDR1 SEHNR and CDR2 FQNEAQ (reference sequence). CDR3: CASSLENQPQHF. DNA of the CDR3: TGTGCCAGCAGCCTCGAGAATCAGCCCCAGCATTTT.

This clonotype was seen repeatedly, ten times or more. The V and J genes are TRBV2 and TRBJ1-5; the D is unclear. Germline-derived CDR1 and CDR2 are SNHLY and FYNNEI. V shed 5 bases and J shed 4 bases, with 15 bases lying between them. The CDR3 is made up of 15 amino acids. The CDR3 bases are TGTGCCAGCAGTCCTTATGACACGAGGAATCAGCCCCAGCATTTT. Translation gives CASSPYDTRNQPQHF.